This entry lists 11 T cell receptor beta chains sequenced from one sample in a study of T cell responses to AZD1222 COVID-19 vaccine. Generated by immunoSEQ multiplex PCR, the TCRdb table keeps only in-frame clones and is missing some. The sample yields 100,000 or so clones, approximately 81% seen once. The source was peripheral blood, collected on day 0 of AZD1222 vaccination. Every receptor here comes from an adult in good health.

This chain uses TRBV12-5 with TRBJ1-2; D is uncertain. Germline loops: CDR1 LGHNT, CDR2 FRNRAP. This CDR3 is built from 14 residues. V lost 4 bases, J lost 8 bases, and 17 bases lay in between. CDR3: CASGSSVRPGGYTF. CDR3 bases: TGTGCTAGTGGTTCCTCTGTCCGCCCCGGGGGCTACACCTTC.

The V and J genes are TRBV5-4 and TRBJ2-5; D unresolved. CDR3 length: 12 residues. Trimming took off 1 base at V and 5 bases at J, with 6 bases between the two ends. Germline assignment: CDR1 SGHNT and CDR2 YYREEE (reference sequence). CDR3 residues: CASSLNLETQYF. CDR3 in DNA: TGTGCCAGCAGCTTGAATCTGGAGACCCAGTACTTC.

The rearrangement joins TRBV19 to TRBJ1-1; D is possibly TRBD1 (6 bases). V gave up 2 bases and J gave up 5 bases, with 21 bases separating them. The CDR3 sequence is 17 residues long. Per germline, CDR1 LNHDA and CDR2 SQIVND (reference sequence). CDR3 sequence reads: CASSIIFAGADGTEAFF. The DNA for the CDR3 is TGTGCCAGTAGTATAATCTTTGCAGGGGCGGATGGGACTGAAGCTTTCTTT.

This sequence joins TRBV30 and TRBJ1-2; D gene ambiguous. The CDR3 totals 13 residues. Germline loops: CDR1 GTSNPN, CDR2 SVGIG (reference sequence). The V end was cut by 2 bases, the J end by 2 bases, with 9 bases between. This CDR3 reads CAWSPSLNYGYTF. Written as DNA, the CDR3 is TGTGCCTGGAGTCCCTCTCTAAACTATGGCTACACCTTC. The full variable domain, its missing parts supplied by reference TRBV30 and TRBJ1-2, is SQTIHQWPATLVQPVGSPLSLECTVEGTSNPNLYWYRQAAGRGLQLLFYSVGIGQISSEVPQNLSASRPQDRQFILSSKKLLLSDSGFYLCAWSPSLNYGYTFGSGTRLTVV.

The chain links TRBV5-4 to TRBJ2-7; no firm D call. CDR3 length equals 14 residues. Trimming pared 0 bases from V and 0 bases from J, leaving 7 bases between. Germline loops: CDR1 SGHNT, CDR2 YYREEE (reference sequence). The CDR3 loop is CASSLDANSYEQYF. CDR3 DNA sequence: TGTGCCAGCAGCTTGGATGCCAACTCCTACGAGCAGTACTTC. The complete variable domain, with remaining parts taken from reference TRBV5-4 and TRBJ2-7, reads ETGVTQSPTHLIKTRGQQVTLRCSSQSGHNTVSWYQQALGQGPQFIFQYYREEENGRGNFPPRFSGLQFPNYSSELNVNALELDDSALYLCASSLDANSYEQYFGPGTRLTVT.

The chain employs TRBV6-5 and TRBJ2-5; D not resolved. The germline gives CDR1 MNHEY, CDR2 SVGAGI. The V end lost 8 bases, the J end lost 5 bases, and 6 bases lay between the germline ends. CDR3 length: 10 amino acids. The CDR3 sequence: CASGLETQYF. CDR3 nucleotide sequence: TGTGCCAGCGGATTGGAGACCCAGTACTTC.

The chain combines TRBV11-2 with TRBJ2-5; the match to TRBD2 covers 8 bases. The germline CDR1 and CDR2 sequences are SGHAT and FQNNGV. CDR3 length: 14 residues. The V and J ends lost 4 bases and 5 bases, in that order; junction bases with no gene match: 6. The CDR3 DNA follows: TGTGCCAGCAGCTGGACTAGCCCCCCGGAGACCCAGTACTTC. Amino acids: CASSWTSPPETQYF.

The V and J genes are TRBV7-9 and TRBJ2-1, with D perhaps matching TRBD1 (5 bases). The V and J ends lost 6 bases and 5 bases respectively, with 11 bases between them. CDR3 length: 13 amino acids. The germline V gene has CDR1 SEHNR and CDR2 FQNEAQ (reference sequence). CDR3 amino acids: CASRSDTHNEQFF. CDR3 sequence (DNA): TGTGCCAGCAGGTCGGACACCCACAATGAGCAGTTCTTC.

This clone came up once. V is TRBV6-2 or TRBV6-3 and J is TRBJ2-7, with a possible D match to TRBD1 (6 bases). Germline V gene data show CDR1 as MNHEY and CDR2 as SVGEGT. The V end was cut by 2 bases, the J end by 2 bases, with 16 bases between. There are 16 residues in the CDR3. The CDR3 protein is CASSYNSRQEPYEQYV. The CDR3 DNA is TGTGCCAGCAGTTACAACTCAAGACAGGAACCCTACGAGCAGTACGTC.

This chain links TRBV5-1 with TRBJ1-2; no clear D gene. V lost 4 bases and J 3 bases, leaving 22 bases between the germline ends. The CDR3 contains 17 residues. Germline CDR1 is SGHRS and CDR2 is YFSETQ. This CDR3 is CASSDGPVRGLYYGYTF. CDR3 DNA: TGCGCCAGCAGCGACGGGCCTGTGAGAGGCCTCTACTATGGCTACACCTTC.

V is TRBV7-3 and J is TRBJ1-1, with D perhaps TRBD1 (6 bases). The CDR3 consists of 14 residues. Germline CDR1 SGHTA, CDR2 FQGTGA. V was clipped by 2 bases and J by 1 base, with 8 bases between them. For the CDR3, the DNA is TGTGCCAGCAGCTTAGGGGGCGGGAACACTGAAGCTTTCTTT. This encodes CASSLGGGNTEAFF.